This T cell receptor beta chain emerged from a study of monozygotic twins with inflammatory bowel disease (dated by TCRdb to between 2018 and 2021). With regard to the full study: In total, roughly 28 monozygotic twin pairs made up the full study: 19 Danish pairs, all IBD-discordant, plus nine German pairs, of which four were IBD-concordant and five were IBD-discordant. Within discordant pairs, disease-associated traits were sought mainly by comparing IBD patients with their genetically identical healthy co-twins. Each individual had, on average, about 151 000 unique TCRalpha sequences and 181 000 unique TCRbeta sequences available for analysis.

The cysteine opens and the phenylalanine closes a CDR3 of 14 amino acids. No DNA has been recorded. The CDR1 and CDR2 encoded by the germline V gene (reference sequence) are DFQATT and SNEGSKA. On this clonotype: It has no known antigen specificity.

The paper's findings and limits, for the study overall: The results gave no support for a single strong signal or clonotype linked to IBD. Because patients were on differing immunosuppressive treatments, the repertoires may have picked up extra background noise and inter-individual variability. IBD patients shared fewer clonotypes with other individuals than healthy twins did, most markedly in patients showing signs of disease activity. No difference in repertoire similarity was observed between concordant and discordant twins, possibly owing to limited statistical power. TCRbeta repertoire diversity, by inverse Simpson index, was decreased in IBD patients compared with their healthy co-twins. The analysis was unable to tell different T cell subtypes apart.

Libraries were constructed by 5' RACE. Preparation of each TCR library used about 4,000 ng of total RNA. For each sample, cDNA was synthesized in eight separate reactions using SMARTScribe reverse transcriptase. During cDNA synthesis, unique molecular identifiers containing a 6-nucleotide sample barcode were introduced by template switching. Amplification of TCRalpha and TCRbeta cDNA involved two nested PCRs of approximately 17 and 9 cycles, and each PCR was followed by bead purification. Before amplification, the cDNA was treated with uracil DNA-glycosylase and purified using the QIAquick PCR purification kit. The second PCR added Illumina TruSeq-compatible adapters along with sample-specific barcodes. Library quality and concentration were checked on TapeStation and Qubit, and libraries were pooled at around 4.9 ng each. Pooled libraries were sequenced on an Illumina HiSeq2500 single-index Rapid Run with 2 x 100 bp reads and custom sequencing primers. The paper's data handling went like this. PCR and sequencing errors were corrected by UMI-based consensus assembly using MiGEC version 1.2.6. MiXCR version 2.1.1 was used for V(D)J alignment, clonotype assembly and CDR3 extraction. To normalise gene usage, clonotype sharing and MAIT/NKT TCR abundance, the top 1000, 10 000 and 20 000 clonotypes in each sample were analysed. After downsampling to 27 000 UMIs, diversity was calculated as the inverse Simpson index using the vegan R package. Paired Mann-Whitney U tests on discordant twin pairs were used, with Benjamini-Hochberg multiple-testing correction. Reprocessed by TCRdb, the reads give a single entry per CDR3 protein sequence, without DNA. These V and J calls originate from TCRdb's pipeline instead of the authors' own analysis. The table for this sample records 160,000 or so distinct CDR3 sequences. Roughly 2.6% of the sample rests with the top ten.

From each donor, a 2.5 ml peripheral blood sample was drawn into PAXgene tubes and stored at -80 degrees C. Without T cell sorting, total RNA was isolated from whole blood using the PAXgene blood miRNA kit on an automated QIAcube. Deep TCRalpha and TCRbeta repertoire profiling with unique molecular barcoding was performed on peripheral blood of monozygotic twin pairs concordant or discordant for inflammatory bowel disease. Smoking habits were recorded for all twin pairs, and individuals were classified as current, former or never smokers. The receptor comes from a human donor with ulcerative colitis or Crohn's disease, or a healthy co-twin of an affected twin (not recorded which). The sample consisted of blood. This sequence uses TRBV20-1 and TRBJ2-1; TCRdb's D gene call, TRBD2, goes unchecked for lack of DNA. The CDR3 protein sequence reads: CSAWTSGGYNEQFF.